The clone carrying this T cell receptor beta chain was counted a few times. As yet, its antigen is unknown. This CDR3 spans 14 amino acids. CDR1 and CDR2 (germline): SEHNR, FQNEAQ (reference sequence). The V gene lost 10 bases and the J gene lost 2 bases, with 14 bases spanning the gap. The data belong to a study of blood T cells in healthy people across ages. Points from the study as a whole: Versus aged donors, long-lived donors had higher diversity and more naive CD4+ cells.

Then a second PCR, running about 6 to 11 cycles, was carried out with a sample-barcoded 5' primer and a J-beta primer mix. Tags on each cDNA molecule came from a template-switch adaptor with 12 random nucleotides. TCRdb called the 5' RACE reads again in MiXCR, with one record for every CDR3 protein. This sample carries about 1.5 million distinct CDR3 sequences, approximately 42% of them seen once, and the ten largest clones take 7% to 9%. Specimen: blood. This receptor was identified in a woman younger than 35 in good health. The chain carries TRBV7-9 and TRBJ1-4; possible D gene TRBD1, 5 bases. The CDR3 coding sequence is TGTGCCACCGCACATGAGGGGACTAATGAAAAACTGTTTTTT. Protein: CATAHEGTNEKLFF.